Presented here are 19 T cell receptor beta chains from one specimen sequenced in a study of TIL therapy for anti-PD-1-resistant metastatic lung cancer (dated by TCRdb to about 2021). The immunoSEQ v3 hsTCRB kit was used to amplify TCR beta CDR3 regions from genomic DNA through bias-controlled multiplex PCR. TCRdb obtained this table from immuneACCESS and retained in-frame rearrangements with V and J assigned. These tables miss some clones; where compared with another copy, unresolved V genes account for less than half of the shortfall, and the remainder is unexplained. The sample data list 55,000 to 70,000 clones, and around 86% of these were observed just once. The ten top clones hold 2.5% to 3% of the sample. The sample's time point label, decoded: pre-treatment sample, taken before nivolumab and TIL therapy. The sample consisted of blood, taken at baseline. These receptors came from a person aged 25 to 79 with non-small cell lung cancer.

J is TRBJ2-7 and V is TRBV10-3; 8 bases match TRBD2. After removal of 3 bases from V and 0 bases from J, the junction contained 10 bases not matched to a gene. Germline lookup yields CDR1 ENHRY and CDR2 SYGVKD. The CDR3 covers 17 residues. CDR3 loop: CAISDAGSGISSYEQYF. In nucleotides, the CDR3 is TGTGCCATCAGTGATGCGGGTAGCGGGATCAGCTCCTACGAGCAGTACTTC.

The chain recombines TRBV11-2 with TRBJ2-7; D possibly corresponds to TRBD1 (7 bases). Trimming took 5 bases from V and 0 from J, leaving 14 bases between them. CDR3 length equals 15 residues. Germline assignment: CDR1 SGHAT and CDR2 FQNNGV. This CDR3 is CASSAGTASSYEQYF. The DNA for the CDR3 is TGTGCCAGCAGCGCGGGGACAGCTTCCTCCTACGAGCAGTACTTC.

The V and J genes are TRBV3-1 (or the pseudogene TRBV3-2) and TRBJ2-1; D is perhaps TRBD2 (5 bases). CDR3 length equals 14 residues. The V gene lost 0 bases and the J gene lost 8 bases, with 11 bases spanning the gap. Germline CDR1 is LGHDT and CDR2 is YNNKEL (reference sequence). The CDR3 region has the DNA TGTGCCAGCAGCCAAGATAATAGCGACGATGAGCAGTTCTTC. This encodes CASSQDNSDDEQFF.

The chain uses TRBV6-2 or TRBV6-3 and TRBJ1-4; maybe TRBD1 (5 bases). Germline CDR1 and CDR2: MNHEY and SVGEGT. V was shortened by 6 bases and J by 0 bases, with 23 bases between the two germline ends. The CDR3 is made up of 19 amino acids. The CDR3 bases are TGTGCCAGCAGCCAAGCCGGGACGGGAAGGACTCCAACTAATGAAAAACTGTTTTTT. Translated, it gives CASSQAGTGRTPTNEKLFF.

This sequence joins TRBV7-9 and TRBJ1-1, with 11 bases aligning to TRBD1. The CDR3 has 15 amino acids. The germline V gene has CDR1 SEHNR and CDR2 FQNEAQ (reference sequence). The ends lost 1 base at V and 9 bases at J; junction bases unmatched: 7. The CDR3 here is CASSLEAGTGGQAFF. The CDR3, as DNA: TGTGCCAGCAGCTTAGAGGCCGGGACAGGGGGGCAAGCTTTCTTT.

The chain is built from TRBV19 and TRBJ1-2, with 8 positions matching TRBD1. The germline CDR1 and CDR2 sequences are LNHDA and SQIVND (reference sequence). V was clipped by 4 bases and J by 4 bases; unmatched bases: 5. CDR3 length equals 14 residues. The CDR3 DNA sequence: TGTGCCAGTAGTACGGGGACAGGCGGCTATGGCTACACCTTC. Its translation is CASSTGTGGYGYTF. Supplemented by reference TRBV19 and TRBJ1-2, the full variable domain reads DGGITQSPKYLFRKEGQNVTLSCEQNLNHDAMYWYRQDPGQGLRLIYYSQIVNDFQKGDIAEGYSVSREKKESFPLTVTSAQKNPTAFYLCASSTGTGGYGYTFGSGTRLTVV.

The count of this clone is one. This chain joins TRBV3-1 (or the pseudogene TRBV3-2) and TRBJ2-6; the D gene is possibly TRBD1 (5 bases). The CDR3 covers 19 residues. Looked up from germline, CDR1 is LGHDT and CDR2 is YNNKEL (reference sequence). V was trimmed by 1 base and J by 0 bases, leaving 16 bases between them. CDR3 coding DNA: TGTGCCAGCAGCCAAGTGATATCAGGGTCTAGCTCTGGGGCCAACGTCCTGACTTTC. This codes for CASSQVISGSSSGANVLTF.

The count of this clone is one. Its ends do not fully match the called genes, so a read error is possible. V usage is TRBV3-1 (or the pseudogene TRBV3-2) and J usage is TRBJ2-1, with a possible D match to TRBD1 (6 bases). The CDR3 covers 12 residues. Per germline, CDR1 LGHDT and CDR2 YNNKEL (reference sequence). The CDR3 DNA reads as TGTGCCAGCAGCCAAGCGTCGGCAGGGGCCCTCTTC. Residues: CASSQASAGALF.

This clone has only one observation. The chain employs TRBV5-4 and TRBJ2-2; 7 bases match TRBD2. The ends lost 4 bases at V and 4 bases at J; junction bases unmatched: 7. The CDR3 consists of 15 residues. In germline, CDR1 is SGHNT, CDR2 YYREEE (reference sequence). CDR3 sequence reads: CASSPGGMGTGELFF. DNA for the CDR3: TGTGCCAGCAGCCCCGGGGGGATGGGCACCGGGGAGCTGTTTTTT.

The chain has TRBV20-1 and TRBJ1-5, with D perhaps matching TRBD1 (6 bases). With 3 bases removed from V and 6 bases from J, the gap between germline ends came to 12 bases. CDR3 length: 13 residues. The V gene's germline CDR1 is DFQATT and CDR2 SNEGSKA (reference sequence). CDR3 residues: CSASKQGGQPQHF. The CDR3 DNA is TGCAGTGCTAGTAAACAGGGTGGTCAGCCCCAGCATTTT.

This chain joins TRBV19 and TRBJ1-2; D remains unclear. Trimming removed 5 bases at V and 7 bases at J, with 11 bases between. The CDR3 has 12 amino acids. Germline CDR1 reads LNHDA; CDR2 reads SQIVND (reference sequence). The CDR3 region is CASSYLEGGYTF. Written as DNA, the CDR3 is TGTGCCAGTAGTTACCTTGAGGGTGGCTACACCTTC.

The V and J genes are TRBV6-1 and TRBJ2-7, with 7 bases fitting TRBD1. The germline V gene has CDR1 MNHNS and CDR2 SASEGT. The CDR3 spans 15 residues. The J segment lost 2 bases and the V segment lost 1 base, leaving 5 bases of the junction unmatched. The CDR3 reads CASSEVGTAAYEQYF. The CDR3 DNA reads TGTGCCAGCAGTGAAGTCGGGACAGCAGCCTACGAGCAGTACTTC.

This CDR3 reads CATLTPGTAARTFF. The CDR3 DNA sequence: TGTGCCACCCTGACACCCGGGACAGCGGCCCGTACTTTCTTT. The genes are TRBV6-5 and TRBJ1-1, with 7 bases aligning to TRBD1. The CDR3 extends over 14 amino acids. Germline assignment: CDR1 MNHEY and CDR2 SVGAGI. V shed 10 bases and J 12 bases; nucleotides not matched to a gene: 20.

This clone was found a few times. The V call is TRBV7-9, the J call TRBJ1-2; 7 bases fit TRBD1. The CDR3 spans 17 residues. Germline loops: CDR1 SEHNR, CDR2 FQNEAQ (reference sequence). V lost 2 bases and J lost 1; bases outside the gene matches: 10. This chain's CDR3 is CASSLPSRQGVNYGYTF. CDR3 coding DNA: TGTGCCAGCAGCTTACCGTCAAGACAGGGCGTTAACTATGGCTACACCTTC. Supplemented by reference TRBV7-9 and TRBJ1-2, the full variable domain reads DTGVSQNPRHKITKRGQNVTFRCDPISEHNRLYWYRQTLGQGPEFLTYFQNEAQLEKSRLLSDRFSAERPKGSFSTLEIQRTEQGDSAMYLCASSLPSRQGVNYGYTFGSGTRLTVV.

This chain links TRBV3-1 (or the pseudogene TRBV3-2) with TRBJ2-2; TRBD2 matches at 9 bases. This CDR3 contains 16 residues. Germline loops: CDR1 LGHDT, CDR2 YNNKEL (reference sequence). V lost 4 bases, J lost 6 bases, and 9 bases stayed unmatched. The chain's CDR3 is CASSRVAGVFPGELFF. The CDR3 DNA sequence: TGTGCCAGCAGCCGAGTAGCGGGGGTATTTCCCGGGGAGCTGTTTTTT.

In its sample, this clone was seen once. The V and J genes are TRBV28 and TRBJ1-5, with D perhaps TRBD1 (5 bases). Germline CDR1 MDHEN, CDR2 SYDVKM. The V and J ends lost 5 bases and 0 bases respectively, with 11 bases between them. The CDR3 consists of 15 residues. CDR3: CASSPGTYSNQPQHF. The CDR3 DNA sequence: TGTGCCAGCAGTCCCGGGACCTATAGCAATCAGCCCCAGCATTTT.

The chain has TRBV28 and TRBJ2-7; D gene unclear. Between the trimmed V and J ends, which lost 7 bases and 0 bases, there was a span of 16 bases. This CDR3 is built from 15 residues. Germline values: CDR1 MDHEN, CDR2 SYDVKM. CDR3 sequence (DNA): TGTGCCAGCAAACCCTCCACTCCCTTCTCCTACGAGCAGTACTTC. This codes for CASKPSTPFSYEQYF.

The chain recombines TRBV18 with TRBJ1-1, with 8 bases aligning to TRBD1. J gave up 5 bases and V 3 bases, and 8 bases lay outside the gene matches. CDR3 length: 15 amino acids. Germline CDR1 and CDR2: KGHSH and LQKENI. The CDR3 reads CASSPKDRVGTEAFF. In nucleotides, the CDR3 is TGTGCCAGCTCACCGAAGGACAGGGTCGGGACTGAAGCTTTCTTT. Full variable domain (missing parts from reference TRBV18 and TRBJ1-1): NAGVMQNPRHLVRRRGQEARLRCSPMKGHSHVYWYRQLPEEGLKFMVYLQKENIIDESGMPKERFSAEFPKEGPSILRIQQVVRGDSAAYFCASSPKDRVGTEAFFGQGTRLTVV.

V gene TRBV9 combines with J gene TRBJ2-1; TRBD2 matches at 7 bases. The ends lost 2 bases at V and 8 bases at J; junction bases unmatched: 13. Germline CDR1 and CDR2: SGDLS and YYNGEE. The CDR3 is 16 amino acids. The CDR3 loop reads CASSVSGLDVLDEQFF. The CDR3 bases are TGTGCCAGCAGCGTTAGTGGACTAGACGTCCTAGATGAGCAGTTCTTC.